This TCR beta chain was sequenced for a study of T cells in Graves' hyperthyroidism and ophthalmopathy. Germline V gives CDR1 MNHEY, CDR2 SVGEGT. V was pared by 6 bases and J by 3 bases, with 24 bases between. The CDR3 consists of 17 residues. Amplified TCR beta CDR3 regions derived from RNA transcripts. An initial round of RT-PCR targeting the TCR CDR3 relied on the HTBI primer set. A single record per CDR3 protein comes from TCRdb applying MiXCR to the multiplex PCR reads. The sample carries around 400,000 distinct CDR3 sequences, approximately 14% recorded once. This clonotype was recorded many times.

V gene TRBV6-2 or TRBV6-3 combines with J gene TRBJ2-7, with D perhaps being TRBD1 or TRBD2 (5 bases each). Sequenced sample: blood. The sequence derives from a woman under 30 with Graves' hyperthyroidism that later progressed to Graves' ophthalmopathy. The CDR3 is CASRSPLRQSRGYEQYF. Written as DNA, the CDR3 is TGTGCCAGCAGATCCCCCCTACGACAGTCTCGGGGCTACGAGCAGTACTTC.